Below are 26 T cell receptor beta chains sequenced from a single sample in a study of T cells in Graves' hyperthyroidism and ophthalmopathy. RNA transcripts gave rise to amplified TCR beta CDR3 regions. First-round RT-PCR of the TCR CDR3 relied on the HTBI primer set. MiXCR, applied by TCRdb to the multiplex PCR reads, yields one record per CDR3 protein. The table includes some 600,000 distinct CDR3 sequences, roughly 14% detected once. Sample: blood. The receptors originated from a woman in her thirties with Graves' hyperthyroidism that later progressed to Graves' ophthalmopathy.

Regarding this clonotype: Sequence at one end of the junction differs from germline and may be a read error. The chain uses TRBV18 and TRBJ2-7, with TRBD2 matching over 12 bases. Germline V gene data show CDR1 as KGHSH and CDR2 as LQKENI. The CDR3 is made up of 17 amino acids. The CDR3 nucleotides read TGTACCAGCTCACCGCCGACTAGCGGGAGTGGTCAGTTCCAGCAGTACTTC. Its translation is CTSSPPTSGSGQFQQYF. Combining the CDR3 with reference TRBV18 and TRBJ2-7 gives the whole variable domain NAGVMQNPRHLVRRRGQEARLRCSPMKGHSHVYWYRQLPEEGLKFMVYLQKENIIDESGMPKERFSAEFPKEGPSILRIQQVVRGDSAAYFCTSSPPTSGSGQFQQYFGPGTRLTVT.

CDR3 region: CASSPVRGRDEQYF. DNA for the CDR3: TGTGCCAGCTCACCGGTCCGGGGGCGCGACGAGCAGTACTTC. The V gene is TRBV18, the J gene TRBJ2-7; D might be TRBD1 or TRBD2, each matching 6 bases. CDR3 length: 14 amino acids. Germline V CDR1 and CDR2: KGHSH, LQKENI. V shed 3 bases and J shed 5 bases, with 14 bases lying between them.

This clonotype was observed at least ten times. The CDR3 DNA sequence: TGTGCCATCAGTGGTACCGGAAACATTCAGTACTTC. Translating gives CAISGTGNIQYF. The chain carries TRBV10-3 and TRBJ2-4; D gene uncertain. The CDR3 has 12 residues. In germline, CDR1 is ENHRY, CDR2 SYGVKD. The V end lost 4 bases, the J end lost 6 bases, and 7 bases lay between the germline ends.

This clonotype was seen at least ten times. The chain employs TRBV27 and TRBJ1-1; D call uncertain. Germline V CDR1 and CDR2: MNHEY, SMNVEV (reference sequence). The CDR3 has 13 amino acids. V was clipped by 0 bases and J by 5 bases, with 7 bases between them. The CDR3 loop reads CASSLSYGTEAFF. The CDR3 DNA reads TGTGCCAGCAGTTTATCGTACGGGACTGAAGCTTTCTTT.

Many counts were recorded for this clonotype. The rearrangement joins TRBV28 to TRBJ1-4; a weak D match, TRBD1 (5 bases). From germline, CDR1 is MDHEN and CDR2 SYDVKM. V was cut by 8 bases and J by 5 bases, with 30 bases left in between. CDR3 size: 19 residues. The CDR3: CASSTKAARAFGQNEKLFF. The CDR3 coding sequence is TGTGCCAGCTCCACCAAGGCGGCCAGGGCGTTTGGCCAAAATGAAAAACTGTTTTTT. The full variable domain, its missing parts supplied by reference TRBV28 and TRBJ1-4, is DVKVTQSSRYLVKRTGEKVFLECVQDMDHENMFWYRQDPGLGLRLIYFSYDVKMKEKGDIPEGYSVSREKKERFSLILESASTNQTSMYLCASSTKAARAFGQNEKLFFGSGTQLSVL.

This clonotype showed up many times. The chain couples TRBV2 to TRBJ1-6; D gene uncertain. CDR3 length: 14 residues. The germline V and J ends were trimmed by 3 bases and 7 bases, with 10 bases remaining between them. Germline loops: CDR1 SNHLY, CDR2 FYNNEI. The CDR3 coding sequence is TGTGCCAGCAGTGATTTAGGAGGGAATTCACCCCTCCACTTT. It codes for CASSDLGGNSPLHF. Supplemented by reference TRBV2 and TRBJ1-6, the full variable domain reads EPEVTQTPSHQVTQMGQEVILRCVPISNHLYFYWYRQILGQKVEFLVSFYNNEISEKSEIFDDQFSVERPDGSNFTLKIRSTKLEDSAMYFCASSDLGGNSPLHFGNGTRLTVT.

In this sample, this clonotype turned up many times. The chain is built from TRBV30 and TRBJ2-1, with D maybe TRBD2 (6 bases). Per the germline V gene, CDR1 is GTSNPN and CDR2 is SVGIG (reference sequence). Trimming took off 3 bases at V and 3 bases at J, with 12 bases between the two ends. The CDR3 spans 14 residues. DNA of the CDR3: TGTGCCTGGAGCATTGCGGGGAACTACAATGAGCAGTTCTTC. Its protein is CAWSIAGNYNEQFF.

This clonotype was seen many times. The chain employs TRBV20-1 and TRBJ2-1; TRBD2 matches at 13 bases. Per germline, CDR1 DFQATT and CDR2 SNEGSKA (reference sequence). V lost 6 bases, J lost 8 bases, and 10 bases stayed unmatched. The CDR3 is 15 amino acids. The CDR3 DNA reads TGCAGTGCCCCCGGGACTAGCGGGAAGTTTGATGAGCAGTTCTTC. It yields the protein CSAPGTSGKFDEQFF.

This clonotype was counted at least ten times. The V call is TRBV30, the J call TRBJ1-6; D uncertain. The CDR3 spans 15 residues. Per the germline V gene, CDR1 is GTSNPN and CDR2 is SVGIG (reference sequence). Trimming pared 0 bases from V and 5 bases from J, leaving 11 bases between. This CDR3 reads CAWSVLDGHNSPLHF. The CDR3 region has the DNA TGTGCCTGGAGTGTACTGGACGGCCATAATTCACCCCTCCACTTT.

This clonotype was picked up a small number of times. The chain joins TRBV20-1 to TRBJ2-1, with no clear D. The CDR3 contains 14 residues. Germline-derived CDR1 and CDR2 are DFQATT and SNEGSKA (reference sequence). Trimming shortened V by 3 bases and J by 0 bases, and 9 bases separated the two germline ends. The CDR3 nucleotides read TGCAGTGCTAGGTATGTCAGCTCCTACAATGAGCAGTTCTTC. Protein sequence: CSARYVSSYNEQFF.

V is TRBV30 and J is TRBJ2-1; 11 nucleotides align to TRBD2. Germline loops: CDR1 GTSNPN, CDR2 SVGIG (reference sequence). This CDR3 is built from 15 residues. V was clipped by 0 bases and J by 8 bases; unmatched bases: 6. CDR3: CAWSVLAGVTDEQFF. CDR3 nucleotide sequence: TGTGCCTGGAGTGTACTAGCGGGAGTCACGGATGAGCAGTTCTTC.

This clonotype came up many times. V and J are TRBV30 and TRBJ2-7, with 9 bases lining up with TRBD2. V shed 3 bases and J 6 bases; nucleotides not matched to a gene: 6. The CDR3 length is 13 residues. Germline loops: CDR1 GTSNPN, CDR2 SVGIG (reference sequence). This CDR3 reads CAWSPGTSLEQYF. In nucleotides, the CDR3 is TGTGCCTGGAGCCCAGGGACTAGCCTCGAGCAGTACTTC.

This clonotype was found many times. V and J are TRBV27 and TRBJ2-3; TRBD2 aligns across 7 bases. The CDR3 loop spans 16 amino acids. Germline CDR1 MNHEY, CDR2 SMNVEV (reference sequence). V shed 2 bases, J shed 5 bases, and the junction held 10 bases outside the gene matches. The CDR3, as DNA: TGTGCCAGCAGTTTAAGTGGGGGGGGGGTATTAGATACGCAGTATTTT. Translating gives CASSLSGGGVLDTQYF.

Many counts were recorded for this clonotype. The chain is built from TRBV7-3 and TRBJ2-1; D might be TRBD1 (5 bases). Germline V gives CDR1 SGHTA, CDR2 FQGTGA. The CDR3 is made up of 15 amino acids. The V and J ends lost 5 bases and 0 bases respectively, with 11 bases between them. DNA for the CDR3: TGTGCCAGCAGCCCCAGGGTCAGCTCCTACAATGAGCAGTTCTTC. This sequence encodes CASSPRVSSYNEQFF.

This clonotype was counted only a few times. The chain links TRBV7-9 to TRBJ2-1; D call uncertain. The V end was cut by 4 bases, the J end by 12 bases, with 13 bases between. CDR1 SEHNR and CDR2 FQNEAQ come from the germline V gene (reference sequence). The CDR3 covers 12 residues. CDR3 in DNA: TGTGCCAGCAGCTACCAACGTTCCGGGCAGTTCTTC. This codes for CASSYQRSGQFF.

This clonotype was observed many times. The chain combines TRBV12-3 or TRBV12-4 with TRBJ2-1; 8 bases align to TRBD2. CDR3 length: 15 residues. The J segment lost 8 bases and the V segment lost 6 bases, leaving 12 bases of the junction unmatched. This chain's CDR3 is CASSPRVAGRYEQFF. For the CDR3, the DNA is TGTGCCAGCAGCCCCCGGGTAGCGGGAAGGTATGAGCAGTTCTTC.

This clonotype was found many times. The chain has TRBV12-3 or TRBV12-4 and TRBJ2-7; the match to TRBD1 covers 8 bases. Trimming cost V 10 bases and J 2 bases; bases outside gene matches: 7. The CDR3 runs 13 residues. The CDR3 loop reads CATRRQGTYEQYF. Here the CDR3 DNA reads TGTGCCACCCGAAGACAGGGGACCTACGAGCAGTACTTC.

Many counts were recorded for this clonotype. The chain employs TRBV5-1 and TRBJ2-7, with TRBD1 as a possible D gene (6 bases). The CDR3 length is 14 residues. Germline CDR1 SGHRS, CDR2 YFSETQ. The ends were cut back, 2 bases at V and 1 base at J, with 10 bases in the middle. CDR3 DNA sequence: TGCGCCAGCAGCTTCCGGGACAAGTCCTACGAGCAGTACTTC. Translating it yields CASSFRDKSYEQYF.

This clonotype was counted ten times or more. This rearrangement joins TRBV10-3 to TRBJ2-1; 9 bases are shared with TRBD1. With V trimmed by 5 bases and J by 7 bases, 9 bases remained unmatched. The CDR3 runs 15 residues. Germline V gene data show CDR1 as ENHRY and CDR2 as SYGVKD. This CDR3 is CAISPGGQGVNEQFF. CDR3 DNA: TGTGCCATCAGTCCAGGGGGACAGGGAGTTAATGAGCAGTTCTTC.

This clonotype was seen at least ten times. The rearrangement joins TRBV6-1 to TRBJ2-2; D uncertain. The CDR3 runs to 14 residues. The germline CDR1 and CDR2 sequences are MNHNS and SASEGT. Deletions cut 3 bases from V and 6 bases from J, with 11 bases between. CDR3 sequence: CASSDTTIAGELFF. The CDR3 DNA follows: TGTGCCAGCAGTGATACCACCATTGCCGGGGAGCTGTTTTTT.

The CDR3 DNA reads as TGTGCCAGCAGCCAAGATAGGGGTAATACCTACGAGCAGTACTTC. Its protein is CASSQDRGNTYEQYF. The chain carries TRBV4-2 and TRBJ2-7; D perhaps matches TRBD1 (5 bases). The CDR3 has 15 residues. In germline, CDR1 is LGHNA, CDR2 YNFKEQ. Between the trimmed V and J ends, which lost 0 bases and 2 bases, there was a span of 11 bases.

This clonotype was seen repeatedly, ten times or more. The chain carries TRBV12-3 or TRBV12-4 and TRBJ1-1, with D possibly being TRBD1 (5 bases). CDR3 size: 13 residues. V was shortened by 4 bases and J by 1 base, with 7 bases between the two germline ends. CDR3 in DNA: TGTGCCAGCAGTTGGGGGGGGAACACTGAAGCTTTCTTT. Its translation: CASSWGGNTEAFF.

To note about this clonotype: The junction differs from germline at one of its ends, possibly a read error. The chain couples TRBV4-1 to TRBJ2-1, with 8 bases lining up with TRBD1. The CDR3 length is 19 residues. The germline gives CDR1 MGHRA, CDR2 YSYEKL. The CDR3 is CARSQEEWDRISFYNEQFF. Written as DNA, the CDR3 is TGCGCCCGCAGCCAAGAGGAATGGGACAGGATTTCCTTCTACAATGAGCAGTTCTTC.

This clonotype was detected a few times. The chain links TRBV5-4 to TRBJ1-4; the match to TRBD1 covers 8 bases. The germline V gene has CDR1 SGHNT and CDR2 YYREEE (reference sequence). Germline trimming cut 4 bases from V and 1 base from J; bases unmatched to any gene: 9. The CDR3 is 17 residues long. The CDR3 reads CASSPGSRGRTNEKLFF. The CDR3 nucleotides read TGTGCCAGCAGCCCGGGATCCAGGGGGCGAACTAATGAAAAACTGTTTTTT.

The sample holds a few counts of this clonotype. The rearrangement links TRBV27 to TRBJ2-7; D may be TRBD1 (7 bases). Per germline, CDR1 MNHEY and CDR2 SMNVEV (reference sequence). V lost 6 bases and J 1 base, leaving 22 bases between the germline ends. This CDR3 contains 17 residues. Written as DNA, the CDR3 is TGTGCCAGCAGACTACTCAGACAGGGACTGAAATCCTACGAGCAGTACTTC. It yields the protein CASRLLRQGLKSYEQYF.

This clonotype came up many times. J is TRBJ2-6 and V is TRBV3-1, with no clear D. V was pared by 0 bases and J by 2 bases, with 2 bases between. Germline CDR1 LGHDT, CDR2 YNNKEL (reference sequence). The CDR3 runs to 14 residues. As DNA, the CDR3 is TGTGCCAGCAGCCAAGACGCTGGGGCCAACGTCCTGACTTTC. Its translation is CASSQDAGANVLTF.